This note documents a single T cell receptor (beta chain) sequence. The data were obtained in a study of OX40 agonist ivuxolimab in advanced cancers. Trimming cost V 5 bases and J 0 bases; bases outside gene matches: 3. The CDR3 is made up of 16 amino acids. Germline V gene sequence: CDR1 LNHDA, CDR2 SQIVND (reference sequence). Produced via immunoSEQ multiplex PCR; TCRdb's table is partial and in-frame only. The sample holds tens of thousands of clones; approximately 80% are singletons and the top ten take more than 15%. The sequence was collected from an adult with an advanced solid tumor such as melanoma, head and neck, liver or kidney cancer. The chain links TRBV19 to TRBJ1-6; 8 positions agree with TRBD1. The source material was CD4+ or CD8+ T cells sorted from blood, sampled in a trial of the OX40 agonist ivuxolimab. The CDR3, as DNA: TGTGCCAGTAGTGACAGGGGCCACTCCTATAATTCACCCCTCCACTTT. Its translation is CASSDRGHSYNSPLHF.